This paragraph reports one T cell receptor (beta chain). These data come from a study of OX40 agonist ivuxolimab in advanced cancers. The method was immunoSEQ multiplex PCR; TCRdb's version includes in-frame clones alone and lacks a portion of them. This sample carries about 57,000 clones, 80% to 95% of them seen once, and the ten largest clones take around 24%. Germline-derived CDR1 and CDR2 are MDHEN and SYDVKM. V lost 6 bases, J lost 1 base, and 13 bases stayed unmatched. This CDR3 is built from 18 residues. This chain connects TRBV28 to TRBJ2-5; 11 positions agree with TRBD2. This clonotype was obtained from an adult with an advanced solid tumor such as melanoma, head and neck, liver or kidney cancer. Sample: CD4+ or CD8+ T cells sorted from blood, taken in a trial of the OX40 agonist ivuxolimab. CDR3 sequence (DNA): TGTGCCAGCAGCCCCCCCGGGACTAGCGGAGATATCCAAGAGACCCAGTACTTC. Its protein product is CASSPPGTSGDIQETQYF.